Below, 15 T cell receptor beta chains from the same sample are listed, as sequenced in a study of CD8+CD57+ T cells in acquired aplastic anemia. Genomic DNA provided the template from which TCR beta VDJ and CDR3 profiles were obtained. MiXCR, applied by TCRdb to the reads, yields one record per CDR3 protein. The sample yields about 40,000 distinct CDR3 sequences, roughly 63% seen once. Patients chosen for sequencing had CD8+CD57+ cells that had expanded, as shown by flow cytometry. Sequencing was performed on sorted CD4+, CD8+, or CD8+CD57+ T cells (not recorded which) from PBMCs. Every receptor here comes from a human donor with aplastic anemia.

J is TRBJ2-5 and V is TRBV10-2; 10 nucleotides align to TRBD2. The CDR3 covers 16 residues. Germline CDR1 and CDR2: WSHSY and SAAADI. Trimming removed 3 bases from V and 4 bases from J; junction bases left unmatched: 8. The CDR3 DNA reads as TGCGCCAGCAGTGATCGCAGCGGGAGGGCCACAGAGACCCAGTACTTC. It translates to CASSDRSGRATETQYF.

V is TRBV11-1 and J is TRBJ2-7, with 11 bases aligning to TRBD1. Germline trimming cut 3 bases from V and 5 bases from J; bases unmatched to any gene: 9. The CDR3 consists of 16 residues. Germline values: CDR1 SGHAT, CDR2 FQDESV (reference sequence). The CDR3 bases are TGTGCCAGCAGCTTCTTTCCGGGACAGGGGGACCACGAGCAGTACTTC. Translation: CASSFFPGQGDHEQYF. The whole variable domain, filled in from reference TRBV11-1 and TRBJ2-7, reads EAEVAQSPRYKITEKSQAVAFWCDPISGHATLYWYRQILGQGPELLVQFQDESVVDDSQLPKDRFSAERLKGVDSTLKIQPAELGDSAMYLCASSFFPGQGDHEQYFGPGTRLTVT.

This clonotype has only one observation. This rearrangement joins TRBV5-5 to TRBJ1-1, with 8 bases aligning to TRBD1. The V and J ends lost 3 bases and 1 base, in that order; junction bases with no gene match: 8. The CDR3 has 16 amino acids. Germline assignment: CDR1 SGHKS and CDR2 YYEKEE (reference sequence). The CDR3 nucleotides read TGTGCCAGCAGCTACTGGACAGGGATAAGGAACACTGAAGCTTTCTTT. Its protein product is CASSYWTGIRNTEAFF.

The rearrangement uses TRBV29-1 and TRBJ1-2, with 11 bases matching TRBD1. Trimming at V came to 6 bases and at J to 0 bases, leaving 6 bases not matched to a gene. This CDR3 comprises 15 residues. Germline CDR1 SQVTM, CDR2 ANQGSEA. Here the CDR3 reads CSVAGTGGSNYGYTF. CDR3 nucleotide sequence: TGCAGCGTGGCCGGGACAGGGGGTTCTAACTATGGCTACACCTTC.

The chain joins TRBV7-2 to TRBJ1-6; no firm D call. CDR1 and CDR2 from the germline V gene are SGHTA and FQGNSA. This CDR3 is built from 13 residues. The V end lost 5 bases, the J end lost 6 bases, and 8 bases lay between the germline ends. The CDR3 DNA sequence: TGTGCCAGCAGCCTGGATCCTAATTCACCCCTCCACTTT. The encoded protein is CASSLDPNSPLHF.

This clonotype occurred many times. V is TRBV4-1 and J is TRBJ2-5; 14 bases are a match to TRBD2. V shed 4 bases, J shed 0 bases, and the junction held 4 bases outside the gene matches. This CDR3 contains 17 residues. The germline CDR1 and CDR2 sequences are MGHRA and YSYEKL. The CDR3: CASSPKGLAGDQETQYF. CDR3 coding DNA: TGCGCCAGCAGCCCAAAGGGACTAGCGGGGGACCAAGAGACCCAGTACTTC.

CDR3 coding DNA: TGTGCCGACTGCCCGGGACAGGGGGAATACAATGAGCAGTTCTTC. Translation: CADCPGQGEYNEQFF. The chain employs TRBV2 and TRBJ2-1; 11 bases are a match to TRBD1. V trimming: 11 bases; J trimming: 4 bases; junction bases outside the gene matches: 10. The germline V gene encodes CDR1 SNHLY and CDR2 FYNNEI. The CDR3 runs to 15 residues.

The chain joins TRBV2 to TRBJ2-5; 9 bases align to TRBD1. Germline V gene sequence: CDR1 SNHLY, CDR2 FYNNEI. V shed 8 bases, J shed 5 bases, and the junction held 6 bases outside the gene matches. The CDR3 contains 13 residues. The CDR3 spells CASETGTGETQYF. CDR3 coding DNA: TGTGCCAGCGAGACCGGGACAGGGGAGACCCAGTACTTC.

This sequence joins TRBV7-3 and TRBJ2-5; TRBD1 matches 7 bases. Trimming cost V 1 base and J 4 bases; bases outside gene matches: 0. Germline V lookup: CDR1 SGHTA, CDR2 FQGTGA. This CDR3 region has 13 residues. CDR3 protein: CASSLNRGETQYF. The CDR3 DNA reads TGTGCCAGCAGCTTAAACAGGGGAGAGACCCAGTACTTC.

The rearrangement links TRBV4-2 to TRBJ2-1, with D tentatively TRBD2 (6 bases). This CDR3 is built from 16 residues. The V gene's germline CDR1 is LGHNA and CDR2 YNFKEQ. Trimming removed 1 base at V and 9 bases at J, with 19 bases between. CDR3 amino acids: CASSQGEGRLVSEQFF. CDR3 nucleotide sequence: TGTGCCAGCAGCCAAGGGGAAGGTCGACTAGTCAGTGAGCAGTTCTTC.

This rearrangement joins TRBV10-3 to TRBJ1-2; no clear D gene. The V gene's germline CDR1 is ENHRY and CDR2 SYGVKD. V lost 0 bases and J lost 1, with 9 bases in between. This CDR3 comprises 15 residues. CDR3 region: CAISESHGLNYGYTF. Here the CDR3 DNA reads TGTGCCATCAGTGAGTCGCACGGACTTAACTATGGCTACACCTTC.

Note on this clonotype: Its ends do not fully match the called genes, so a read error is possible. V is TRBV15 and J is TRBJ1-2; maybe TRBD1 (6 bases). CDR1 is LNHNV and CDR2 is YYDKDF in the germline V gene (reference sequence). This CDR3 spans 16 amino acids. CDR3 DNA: TGTGCCACCAGCAGTAGCTTAGGACAGTTCCGCTATAGCTACACCTTC. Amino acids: CATSSSLGQFRYSYTF.

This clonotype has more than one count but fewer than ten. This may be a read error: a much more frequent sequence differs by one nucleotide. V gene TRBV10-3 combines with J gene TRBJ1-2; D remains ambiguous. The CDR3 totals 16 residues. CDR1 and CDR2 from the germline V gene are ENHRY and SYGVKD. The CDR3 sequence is CAISEATSGFNHGYTF. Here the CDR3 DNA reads TGTGCCATCAGTGAGGCGACAAGTGGATTTAACCATGGCTACACCTTC.

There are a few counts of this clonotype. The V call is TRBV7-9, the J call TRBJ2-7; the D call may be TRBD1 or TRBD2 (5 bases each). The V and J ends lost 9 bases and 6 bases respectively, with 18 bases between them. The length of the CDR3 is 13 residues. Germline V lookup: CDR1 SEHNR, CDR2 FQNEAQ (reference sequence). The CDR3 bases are TGTGCCAGTGGGGACCCAATGTGGCGCGAGCAGTACTTC. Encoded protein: CASGDPMWREQYF.

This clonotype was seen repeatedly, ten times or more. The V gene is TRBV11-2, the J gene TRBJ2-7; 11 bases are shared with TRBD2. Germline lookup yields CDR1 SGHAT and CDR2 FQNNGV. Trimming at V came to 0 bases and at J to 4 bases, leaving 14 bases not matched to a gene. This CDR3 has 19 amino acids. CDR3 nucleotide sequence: TGTGCCAGCAGCTTAGATCATGGGGCCCCTGGGACTAGCGGATACGAGCAGTACTTC. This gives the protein CASSLDHGAPGTSGYEQYF.